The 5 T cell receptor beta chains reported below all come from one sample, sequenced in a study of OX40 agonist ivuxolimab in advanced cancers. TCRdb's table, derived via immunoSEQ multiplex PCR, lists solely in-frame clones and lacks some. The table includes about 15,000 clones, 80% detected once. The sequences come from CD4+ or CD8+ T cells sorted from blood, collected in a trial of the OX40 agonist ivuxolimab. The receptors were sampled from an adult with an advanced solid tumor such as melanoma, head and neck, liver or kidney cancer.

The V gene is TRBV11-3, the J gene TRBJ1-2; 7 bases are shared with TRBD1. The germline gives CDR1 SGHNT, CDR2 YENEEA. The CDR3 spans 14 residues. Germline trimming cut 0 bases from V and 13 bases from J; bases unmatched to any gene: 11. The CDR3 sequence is CASSLDRVGGEATF. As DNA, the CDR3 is TGTGCCAGCAGCTTAGATCGGGTAGGGGGCGAGGCCACCTTC. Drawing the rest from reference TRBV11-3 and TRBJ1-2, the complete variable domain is EAGVVQSPRYKIIEKKQPVAFWCNPISGHNTLYWYLQNLGQGPELLIRYENEEAVDDSQLPKDRFSAERLKGVDSTLKIQPAELGDSAVYLCASSLDRVGGEATFGSGTRLTVV.

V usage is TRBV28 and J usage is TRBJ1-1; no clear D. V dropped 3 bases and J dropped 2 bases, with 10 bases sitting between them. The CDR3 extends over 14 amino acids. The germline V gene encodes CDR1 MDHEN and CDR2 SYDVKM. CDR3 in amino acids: CASSLFGPNTEAFF. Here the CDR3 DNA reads TGTGCCAGCAGTTTGTTCGGGCCTAACACTGAAGCTTTCTTT.

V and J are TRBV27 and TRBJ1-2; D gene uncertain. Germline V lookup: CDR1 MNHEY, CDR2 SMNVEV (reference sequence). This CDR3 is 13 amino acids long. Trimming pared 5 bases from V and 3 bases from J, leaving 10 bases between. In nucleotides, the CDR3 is TGTGCCAGCAGTCCTGGGCAACACTATGGCTACACCTTC. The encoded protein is CASSPGQHYGYTF.

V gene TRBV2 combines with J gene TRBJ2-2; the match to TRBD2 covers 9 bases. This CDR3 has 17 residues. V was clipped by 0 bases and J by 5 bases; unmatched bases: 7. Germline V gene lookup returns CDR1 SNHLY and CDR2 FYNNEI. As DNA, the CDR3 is TGTGCCAGCAGTGAAGCGGTGGCTAGCGGGGCTACCGGGGAGCTGTTTTTT. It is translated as CASSEAVASGATGELFF.

DNA of the CDR3: TGCGCCAGCAGCCATAATCCGGGACAGGCTACCTACGAGCAGTACTTC. This encodes CASSHNPGQATYEQYF. The chain uses TRBV4-1 and TRBJ2-7; 8 bases are shared with TRBD1. V shed 3 bases, J shed 2 bases, and the junction held 9 bases outside the gene matches. The germline V gene has CDR1 MGHRA and CDR2 YSYEKL. The CDR3 runs to 16 residues.